This entry lists 29 T cell receptor beta chains sequenced from one sample in a study of PD-L1 blockade in urothelial cancer. The method was immunoSEQ multiplex PCR; TCRdb's version includes in-frame clones alone and lacks a portion of them. This table holds over 100,000 clones, 85% to 95% found once. The time point is: peripheral blood 6 weeks after treatment start. The material was PBMCs, obtained around atezolizumab (anti-PD-L1) treatment. The receptors derive from a man in his sixties with urothelial cancer.

The chain recombines TRBV27 with TRBJ1-4, with a possible D match to TRBD1 (5 bases). This CDR3 has 15 amino acids. CDR1 is MNHEY and CDR2 is SMNVEV in the germline V gene (reference sequence). The V gene lost 8 bases and the J gene lost 0 bases, with 13 bases spanning the gap. This chain's CDR3 is CASGRVDATNEKLFF. In DNA, the CDR3 is TGTGCCAGCGGCAGGGTCGATGCAACTAATGAAAAACTGTTTTTT.

This clone was found once. The chain combines TRBV29-1 with TRBJ2-3, with 11 bases that match TRBD2. V dropped 8 bases and J dropped 4; count of bases not matched to a gene: 11. CDR3 length equals 15 residues. The germline CDR1 and CDR2 sequences are SQVTM and ANQGSEA. CDR3 sequence reads: CSFSAGTSGADTQYF. In nucleotides, the CDR3 is TGCAGCTTTTCAGCCGGGACTAGCGGCGCAGATACGCAGTATTTT.

The V and J genes are TRBV5-4 and TRBJ2-4, with 12 bases lining up with TRBD1. This CDR3 comprises 15 residues. Germline CDR1 is SGHNT and CDR2 is YYREEE (reference sequence). V lost 4 bases, J lost 7 bases, and 6 bases stayed unmatched. CDR3 nucleotides: TGTGCCAGCAGCAGCCGGGACAGGGGGCTGAACATTCAGTACTTC. Translated, it gives CASSSRDRGLNIQYF.

This clone was recorded only once. The V and J genes are TRBV18 and TRBJ2-1, with 8 bases fitting TRBD2. This CDR3 comprises 17 residues. Trimming at V came to 0 bases and at J to 2 bases, leaving 6 bases not matched to a gene. Germline-derived CDR1 and CDR2 are KGHSH and LQKENI. CDR3 DNA sequence: TGTGCCAGCTCACCACCGTCGGGGGGGGGAACCTACAATGAGCAGTTCTTC. It yields the protein CASSPPSGGGTYNEQFF. Variable domain in full (rest from reference TRBV18 and TRBJ2-1): NAGVMQNPRHLVRRRGQEARLRCSPMKGHSHVYWYRQLPEEGLKFMVYLQKENIIDESGMPKERFSAEFPKEGPSILRIQQVVRGDSAAYFCASSPPSGGGTYNEQFFGPGTRLTVL.

The chain joins TRBV7-6 to TRBJ2-2; 10 nucleotides agree with TRBD1. The CDR3 is 16 residues long. The germline V gene encodes CDR1 SGHVS and CDR2 FNYEAQ. With 5 bases clipped from V and 3 bases from J, the junction kept 6 bases outside the gene matches. This chain's CDR3 is CASSETGGDYTGELFF. CDR3 DNA: TGTGCCAGCAGCGAGACAGGGGGCGATTACACCGGGGAGCTGTTTTTT.

The rearrangement links TRBV30 to TRBJ2-3; 10 bases are a match to TRBD2. CDR1 is GTSNPN, CDR2 SVGIG, per germline (reference sequence). V gave up 2 bases and J gave up 7 bases; unmatched junction bases: 3. CDR3 size: 13 residues. The chain's CDR3 is CAWSSTSGNTQYF. The DNA for the CDR3 is TGTGCCTGGAGTAGTACTAGCGGGAATACGCAGTATTTT.

J is TRBJ2-5 and V is TRBV7-8, with D hard to call. The J call may not be correct, given that the DNA end is closer to TRBJ2-7. This CDR3 has 14 residues. Germline CDR1 SGHVS, CDR2 FQNEAQ. The CDR3 DNA is TGTGCCAGCAGCTTAGAACTGAGCTCCTACGAGCAGTACTTC. Its translation is CASSLELSSYEQYF.

This chain connects TRBV7-3 to TRBJ2-3, with 7 nucleotides matching TRBD1. CDR3 length: 14 residues. V shed 4 bases and J 1 base; nucleotides not matched to a gene: 2. The germline gives CDR1 SGHTA, CDR2 FQGTGA. CDR3: CASSSGTGTDTQYF. The CDR3 DNA sequence: TGTGCCAGCAGCTCCGGGACAGGCACAGATACGCAGTATTTT.

V and J are TRBV20-1 and TRBJ2-3; D is unresolved. CDR3 length: 11 amino acids. Trimming took 6 bases from V and 2 from J, leaving 6 bases between them. Germline V CDR1 and CDR2: DFQATT, SNEGSKA (reference sequence). The DNA for the CDR3 is TGCAGTGCGACATACACAGATACGCAGTATTTT. Its protein product is CSATYTDTQYF.

With respect to this clone: Other DNA sequences from this sample encode an identical CDR3 as well. The gene calls are TRBV7-2 and TRBJ2-2, with a weak D call TRBD1 (5 bases). The CDR3 totals 14 residues. Germline V gene lookup returns CDR1 SGHTA and CDR2 FQGNSA. The V end lost 5 bases, the J end lost 2 bases, and 9 bases lay between the germline ends. The CDR3 spells CASSEQANTGELFF. The CDR3 nucleotides read TGTGCCAGCAGCGAACAGGCTAACACCGGGGAGCTGTTTTTT.

The chain couples TRBV4-3 to TRBJ2-7, with unresolved D. Deletions cut 0 bases from V and 0 bases from J, with 12 bases between. Looked up from germline, CDR1 is LGHNA and CDR2 is YSLEER. The CDR3 length is 16 residues. The chain's CDR3 is CASSQDDGSPSYEQYF. CDR3 bases: TGCGCCAGCAGCCAAGATGACGGGTCCCCCTCCTACGAGCAGTACTTC.

The chain has TRBV21-1 and TRBJ1-2; whether TRBD1, the table's D call, matches the DNA was not checked. TRBV21-1 is flagged as a pseudogene. This CDR3 is 17 amino acids long. The chain's CDR3 is CASSREDRVAANYGYTF. The CDR3 DNA sequence: TGTGCCAGCAGCAGAGAGGACAGGGTAGCAGCTAACTATGGCTACACCTTC.

The V and J genes are TRBV5-6 and TRBJ2-3; 11 nucleotides agree with TRBD1. CDR1 and CDR2 from the germline V gene are SGHDT and YYEEEE. The CDR3 consists of 16 residues. The junction had 6 bases not matched to a gene; V was cut back by 4 bases and J by 2 bases. CDR3 coding DNA: TGTGCCAGCAGCGCGGACAGGGGGCGATACACAGATACGCAGTATTTT. Translating gives CASSADRGRYTDTQYF.

In its sample, this clone was seen once. The V gene is TRBV5-1, the J gene TRBJ2-3; TRBD1 is a possible D gene (5 bases). Germline assignment: CDR1 SGHRS and CDR2 YFSETQ. This CDR3 has 14 residues. V lost 5 bases, J lost 2 bases, and 12 bases lay in between. In DNA, the CDR3 is TGCGCCAGCAGTAGACAGCAAGTCACAGATACGCAGTATTTT. As protein: CASSRQQVTDTQYF.

This clone appeared a few times. The V and J genes are TRBV2 and TRBJ2-7, with 12 bases that match TRBD1. Trimming removed 6 bases from V and 4 bases from J; junction bases left unmatched: 7. The CDR3 extends over 15 amino acids. CDR1 and CDR2 (germline): SNHLY, FYNNEI. In nucleotides, the CDR3 is TGTGCCAGCAGCCGGGGACAGGGGGCTTTATACGAGCAGTACTTC. This translates into CASSRGQGALYEQYF.

On this clone itself: The sample has other DNA sequences that encode this CDR3 too. V is TRBV2 and J is TRBJ2-7, with D possibly TRBD1 on 5 matching bases. Looked up from germline, CDR1 is SNHLY and CDR2 is FYNNEI. The CDR3 runs 14 residues. The V end was cut by 6 bases, the J end by 1 base, with 13 bases between. As DNA, the CDR3 is TGTGCCAGCAGCCCCGACAGAGTTTCCTACGAGCAGTACTTC. Translated, it gives CASSPDRVSYEQYF.

The chain is built from TRBV27 and TRBJ2-7; perhaps TRBD2 as D (5 bases). The CDR3 sequence is 15 residues long. Germline CDR1 and CDR2: MNHEY and SMNVEV (reference sequence). V shed 7 bases and J shed 2 bases, with 18 bases lying between them. The CDR3 spells CASTPTPLGAYEQYF. Written as DNA, the CDR3 is TGTGCCAGCACCCCAACCCCCCTCGGGGCCTACGAGCAGTACTTC.

This chain uses TRBV19 with TRBJ2-1; D unclear. V lost 3 bases, J lost 7 bases, and 13 bases lay in between. CDR1 is LNHDA and CDR2 is SQIVND in the germline V gene (reference sequence). The CDR3 spans 14 residues. The CDR3 spells CASSISRPPNEQFF. The CDR3, as DNA: TGTGCCAGTAGTATTTCCAGGCCCCCAAATGAGCAGTTCTTC.

In DNA form, the CDR3 reads TGTGCCAGCACCCCCCCCAGGGACTGCTACGAGCAGTACTTC. Protein product: CASTPPRDCYEQYF. The chain carries TRBV5-4 and TRBJ2-7, with a tentative D call TRBD2 (6 bases). This CDR3 is 14 amino acids long. Germline CDR1 reads SGHNT; CDR2 reads YYREEE (reference sequence). V lost 6 bases and J 3 bases, leaving 16 bases between the germline ends.

V usage is TRBV4-2 and J usage is TRBJ2-3, with TRBD2 identical over 13 bases. V shed 3 bases, J shed 3 bases, and the junction held 15 bases outside the gene matches. CDR1 and CDR2 (germline): LGHNA, YNFKEQ. This CDR3 region has 20 residues. The DNA for the CDR3 is TGTGCCAGCAGCCACCAACTAGCGGGAGGGCCTGGGGGTAATACAGATACGCAGTATTTT. This translates into CASSHQLAGGPGGNTDTQYF.

The CDR3 loop reads CASSKGQGGMNTEAFF. The CDR3 DNA reads as TGTGCCAGCAGCAAAGGACAGGGGGGTATGAACACTGAAGCTTTCTTT. The chain couples TRBV13 to TRBJ1-1; 10 bases fit TRBD1. Germline CDR1 is PRHDT and CDR2 is FYEKMQ (reference sequence). V lost 5 bases to trimming and J lost 0 bases; unmatched junction nucleotides: 6. The CDR3 is 16 residues long.

The V call is TRBV12-5, the J call TRBJ2-3; 13 bases line up with TRBD2. Germline CDR1 LGHNT, CDR2 FRNRAP. This CDR3 spans 20 amino acids. With 3 bases clipped from V and 3 bases from J, the junction kept 15 bases outside the gene matches. The CDR3 reads CASGLPKTSGRAYRTDTQYF. The CDR3 coding sequence is TGTGCTAGTGGTTTACCCAAAACTAGCGGGAGGGCCTATCGGACAGATACGCAGTATTTT. The whole variable domain, remainder taken from reference TRBV12-5 and TRBJ2-3, is DARVTQTPRHKVTEMGQEVTMRCQPILGHNTVFWYRQTMMQGLELLAYFRNRAPLDDSGMPKDRFSAEMPDATLATLKIQPSEPRDSAVYFCASGLPKTSGRAYRTDTQYFGPGTRLTVL.

The genes are TRBV6-5 and TRBJ1-3; D ambiguous. Trimming pared 0 bases from V and 0 bases from J, leaving 9 bases between. Per germline, CDR1 MNHEY and CDR2 SVGAGI. CDR3 length: 16 residues. The DNA for the CDR3 is TGTGCCAGCAGTTACTCGGCCCAATCCTCTGGAAACACCATATATTTT. This sequence encodes CASSYSAQSSGNTIYF.

This chain links TRBV2 with TRBJ2-5, with TRBD1 identical over 8 bases. The germline V gene encodes CDR1 SNHLY and CDR2 FYNNEI. This CDR3 has 15 amino acids. After removal of 6 bases from V and 5 bases from J, the junction contained 11 bases not matched to a gene. The CDR3 here is CASRKQGATEETQYF. CDR3 nucleotide sequence: TGTGCCAGCAGAAAGCAGGGGGCTACGGAGGAGACCCAGTACTTC.

The V gene is TRBV30, the J gene TRBJ1-5; 7 bases are a match to TRBD1. The CDR3 is 14 amino acids. J gave up 5 bases and V 8 bases, and 12 bases lay outside the gene matches. CDR1 and CDR2 (germline): GTSNPN, SVGIG (reference sequence). The CDR3 bases are TGTGCCGCACAGTTCGGGGGACAGTATCAGCCCCAGCATTTT. Encoded protein: CAAQFGGQYQPQHF.

The J gene is TRBJ2-1, the V gene TRBV30; D ambiguous. The CDR3 is made up of 12 amino acids. The germline CDR1 and CDR2 sequences are GTSNPN and SVGIG (reference sequence). V lost 1 base and J lost 10, with 11 bases in between. In nucleotides, the CDR3 is TGTGCCTGGAGTGAAAGGCTGGAGGAGCAGTTCTTC. Translated: CAWSERLEEQFF.

This sequence joins TRBV7-2 and TRBJ2-3; 8 bases agree with TRBD2. With 4 bases clipped from V and 1 base from J, the junction kept 7 bases outside the gene matches. The germline V gene encodes CDR1 SGHTA and CDR2 FQGNSA. This CDR3 comprises 16 residues. The CDR3 DNA is TGTGCCAGCAGCTGGAACGGGGGGGCCGGCACAGATACGCAGTATTTT. Its translation: CASSWNGGAGTDTQYF.

The rearrangement joins TRBV7-2 to TRBJ2-2; possibly TRBD2 for D (6 bases). The CDR3 consists of 16 residues. Germline CDR1 is SGHTA and CDR2 is FQGNSA. The ends were cut back, 7 bases at V and 0 bases at J, with 15 bases in the middle. The CDR3: CASTFRGASNTGELFF. In nucleotides, the CDR3 is TGTGCCAGCACCTTCCGCGGGGCTTCGAACACCGGGGAGCTGTTTTTT.

The CDR3 loop reads CASSVSGTNTGELFF. The CDR3 DNA reads as TGTGCCAGCAGCGTAAGCGGAACGAACACCGGGGAGCTGTTTTTT. The chain recombines TRBV9 with TRBJ2-2; a possible D gene is TRBD2 (5 bases). CDR1 and CDR2 from the germline V gene are SGDLS and YYNGEE. The CDR3 has 15 amino acids. The ends were cut back, 1 base at V and 0 bases at J, with 7 bases in the middle.